Below are 7 T cell receptor beta chains sequenced from a single sample in a study of Graves' ophthalmopathy and Graves' hyperthyroidism. The TCR beta CDR3 regions underwent amplification from RNA transcripts. Second-round multiplex PCR followed a first-round RT-PCR using HTBI primers. One entry per CDR3 protein results from TCRdb running MiXCR on the multiplex PCR reads. The sample lists 740,000 or so distinct CDR3 sequences, 35% to 50% occurring once. Sequences were obtained from peripheral blood. These receptors came from an adult man with Graves' ophthalmopathy.

This chain connects TRBV20-1 to TRBJ2-5, with no clear D. The germline gives CDR1 DFQATT, CDR2 SNEGSKA (reference sequence). The germline V and J ends were trimmed by 3 bases and 5 bases, with 4 bases remaining between them. This CDR3 is 10 amino acids long. CDR3 sequence (DNA): TGCAGTGCTAGTTACGAGACCCAGTACTTC. It translates to CSASYETQYF.

The V call is TRBV19, the J call TRBJ1-6; the D gene is possibly TRBD1 (5 bases). Germline V gene data show CDR1 as LNHDA and CDR2 as SQIVND (reference sequence). V lost 11 bases, J lost 4 bases, and 18 bases lay in between. CDR3 length equals 15 residues. The CDR3: CAWGKGPGYNSPLHF. The CDR3 bases are TGTGCCTGGGGCAAAGGACCAGGGTATAATTCACCCCTCCACTTT.

This clonotype was detected a few times. This CDR3 is CASSPAYSHVYEQYF. The CDR3 DNA reads as TGTGCCAGTAGTCCAGCCTATTCCCATGTCTACGAGCAGTACTTC. This sequence joins TRBV19 and TRBJ2-7; D is undetermined. Germline CDR1 and CDR2: LNHDA and SQIVND (reference sequence). The CDR3 sequence is 15 residues long. V shed 5 bases and J shed 3 bases, with 17 bases lying between them.

Concerning this clonotype itself: One base away lies a much larger clone, so this may be a sequencing read error. CDR3 in amino acids: CVSSSGPHQPQHF. The CDR3 region has the DNA TGTGTCAGCAGCTCGGGACCCCATCAGCCCCAGCATTTT. V is TRBV7-3 and J is TRBJ1-5; perhaps TRBD1 as D (5 bases). The CDR3 loop spans 13 amino acids. CDR1 is SGHTA and CDR2 is FQGTGA in the germline V gene.

The gene calls are TRBV5-4 and TRBJ2-5; 7 nucleotides match TRBD1. The germline CDR1 and CDR2 sequences are SGHNT and YYREEE (reference sequence). This CDR3 region has 14 residues. The junction had 6 bases not matched to a gene; V was cut back by 3 bases and J by 4 bases. CDR3 residues: CASSSGTAPETQYF. CDR3 DNA: TGTGCCAGCAGCTCAGGGACAGCTCCAGAGACCCAGTACTTC.

The chain is built from TRBV7-9 and TRBJ2-2, with a tentative D call TRBD2 (6 bases). V was cut by 5 bases and J by 3 bases, with 13 bases left in between. This CDR3 is built from 15 residues. Germline lookup yields CDR1 SEHNR and CDR2 FQNEAQ (reference sequence). The CDR3 DNA reads TGTGCCAGCAGCCTCGGGACTTCTCACACCGGGGAGCTGTTTTTT. It specifies CASSLGTSHTGELFF.

This clonotype has ten or more counts. The CDR3 protein is CASSEVGNIGTEAFF. The CDR3 nucleotides are TGTGCCAGCAGTGAAGTCGGCAATATAGGCACTGAAGCTTTCTTT. The chain uses TRBV2 and TRBJ1-1, with D unresolved. CDR1 and CDR2 (germline): SNHLY, FYNNEI. CDR3 size: 15 residues. The V end lost 1 base, the J end lost 4 bases, and 13 bases lay between the germline ends.